Below are 15 T cell receptor beta chains sequenced from a single sample in a study of blood T cell repertoires in COVID-19. The method was immunoSEQ multiplex PCR; TCRdb's version includes in-frame clones alone and lacks a portion of them. The table records some 200,000 clones, more than 75% of them present only once. The sequencing input was peripheral blood. Every receptor here comes from a woman in her 70s with COVID-19, enrolled during active disease.

The chain employs TRBV9 and TRBJ2-2; TRBD1 is a possible D gene (6 bases). V was clipped by 1 base and J by 1 base, with 17 bases between them. The germline CDR1 and CDR2 sequences are SGDLS and YYNGEE. The CDR3 runs 18 residues. For the CDR3, the DNA is TGTGCCAGCAGCGTACAAGGGGGAACGAACGTGAACACCGGGGAGCTGTTTTTT. This gives the protein CASSVQGGTNVNTGELFF.

This chain links TRBV6-2 or TRBV6-3 with TRBJ2-7; D remains ambiguous. This CDR3 has 14 amino acids. From germline, CDR1 is MNHEY and CDR2 SVGEGT. V dropped 2 bases and J dropped 3 bases, with 11 bases sitting between them. CDR3 amino acids: CASSYPPRSYEQYF. CDR3 sequence (DNA): TGTGCCAGCAGTTACCCTCCGCGTAGCTACGAGCAGTACTTC.

V is TRBV6-5 and J is TRBJ1-1; 9 bases line up with TRBD1. Trimming took 2 bases from V and 1 from J; bases not matched to a gene: 2. From germline, CDR1 is MNHEY and CDR2 SVGAGI. The length of the CDR3 is 15 residues. The CDR3 nucleotides are TGTGCCAGCAGTTACAGGGGACAGGGGAACACTGAAGCTTTCTTT. As protein: CASSYRGQGNTEAFF.

This clone has just one count. This sequence joins TRBV28 and TRBJ1-1; 7 nucleotides line up with TRBD1. V shed 6 bases and J 3 bases; nucleotides not matched to a gene: 1. Germline V gene lookup returns CDR1 MDHEN and CDR2 SYDVKM. CDR3 length equals 12 residues. CDR3 protein: CASSTGDTEAFF. The DNA for the CDR3 is TGTGCCAGCAGCACAGGGGACACTGAAGCTTTCTTT.

Only one count was recorded for this clone. The chain links TRBV28 to TRBJ1-4; TRBD1 aligns across 8 bases. Germline CDR1 MDHEN, CDR2 SYDVKM. Trimming cost V 6 bases and J 7 bases; bases outside gene matches: 10. The CDR3 is made up of 15 amino acids. CDR3 coding DNA: TGTGCCAGCAGCGCGCAGCAGGGGGCGTCTGAAAAACTGTTTTTT. Protein sequence: CASSAQQGASEKLFF.

This chain uses TRBV7-8 with TRBJ1-5; the D gene is possibly TRBD1 (5 bases). CDR3 size: 16 residues. Between the trimmed V and J ends, which lost 5 bases and 4 bases, there was a span of 18 bases. Germline CDR1 is SGHVS and CDR2 is FQNEAQ. This CDR3 reads CASSPRGGNPNQPQHF. The CDR3 nucleotides are TGTGCCAGCAGCCCCCGGGGGGGGAATCCAAATCAGCCCCAGCATTTT.

This clone was seen a handful of times. The V call is TRBV29-1, the J call TRBJ1-4; D ambiguous. CDR3 size: 12 residues. Germline CDR1 is SQVTM and CDR2 is ANQGSEA. The germline V and J ends were trimmed by 4 bases and 4 bases, with 7 bases remaining between them. The CDR3 coding sequence is TGCAGCGTTGCACAGAGTAATGAAAAACTGTTTTTT. It is translated as CSVAQSNEKLFF. Full variable domain (rest looked up from reference TRBV29-1 and TRBJ1-4): SAVISQKPSRDICQRGTSLTIQCQVDSQVTMMFWYRQQPGQSLTLIATANQGSEATYESGFVIDKFPISRPNLTFSTLTVSNMSPEDSSIYLCSVAQSNEKLFFGSGTQLSVL.

The chain has TRBV5-1 and TRBJ1-2; a weak D match, TRBD1 (6 bases). Germline CDR1 reads SGHRS; CDR2 reads YFSETQ. This CDR3 region has 12 residues. Deletions cut 3 bases from V and 5 bases from J, with 8 bases between. The CDR3 region is CASSSRGYGYTF. The CDR3, as DNA: TGCGCCAGCAGCTCCAGGGGTTATGGCTACACCTTC.

The V call is TRBV6-6, the J call TRBJ2-1; weak D call: TRBD1 (5 bases). The germline CDR1 and CDR2 sequences are MNHNY and SVGAGI (reference sequence). CDR3 length: 14 amino acids. Trimming cost V 6 bases and J 5 bases, with 14 bases left between them. CDR3 sequence reads: CASSPHRLNNEQFF. CDR3 nucleotides: TGTGCCAGCAGCCCCCACAGGCTTAACAATGAGCAGTTCTTC.

The V gene is TRBV4-2, the J gene TRBJ2-7; D unresolved. Germline CDR1 is LGHNA and CDR2 is YNFKEQ. The CDR3 loop spans 14 amino acids. Trimming removed 1 base at V and 1 base at J, with 8 bases between. The CDR3 region is CASSQVSPSYEQYF. As DNA, the CDR3 is TGTGCCAGCAGCCAAGTCAGTCCTTCCTACGAGCAGTACTTC.

The chain links TRBV7-9 to TRBJ1-1; TRBD1 is a possible D gene (6 bases). V was shortened by 5 bases and J by 1 base, with 14 bases between the two germline ends. Per the germline V gene, CDR1 is SEHNR and CDR2 is FQNEAQ (reference sequence). The CDR3 totals 15 residues. CDR3 sequence reads: CASSPFSGQNTEAFF. CDR3 DNA sequence: TGTGCCAGCAGCCCATTTTCGGGACAGAACACTGAAGCTTTCTTT.

This clone was found once. This chain joins TRBV27 and TRBJ1-1; TRBD1 is a possible D gene (5 bases). Germline loops: CDR1 MNHEY, CDR2 SMNVEV (reference sequence). The CDR3 contains 14 residues. V dropped 1 base and J dropped 1 base, with 7 bases sitting between them. The CDR3: CASSLLGANTEAFF. The CDR3 DNA reads as TGTGCCAGCAGTTTATTAGGGGCGAACACTGAAGCTTTCTTT.

CDR3: CASSLDPGAHNEKLFF. CDR3 nucleotides: TGTGCCAGCAGCTTGGATCCTGGGGCTCATAATGAAAAACTGTTTTTT. The V gene is TRBV5-5, the J gene TRBJ1-4; D is perhaps TRBD1 (5 bases). The CDR3 totals 16 residues. V was shortened by 0 bases and J by 4 bases, with 13 bases between the two germline ends. Germline CDR1 and CDR2: SGHKS and YYEKEE (reference sequence).

The gene calls are TRBV2 and TRBJ2-2, with D unresolved. The CDR3 has 14 residues. Deletions cut 5 bases from V and 4 bases from J, with 11 bases between. Germline values: CDR1 SNHLY, CDR2 FYNNEI. The CDR3 protein is CASSFQEITGELFF. CDR3 sequence (DNA): TGTGCCAGCAGTTTCCAGGAAATCACCGGGGAGCTGTTTTTT.

The chain is built from TRBV6-5 and TRBJ1-5; TRBD1 is a possible D gene (6 bases). Between the trimmed V and J ends, which lost 5 bases and 0 bases, there was a span of 8 bases. The CDR3 has 14 amino acids. Germline-derived CDR1 and CDR2 are MNHEY and SVGAGI. Written as DNA, the CDR3 is TGTGCCAGCAGTACAGGGTATAGCAATCAGCCCCAGCATTTT. Translation: CASSTGYSNQPQHF.